The 21 T cell receptor beta chains below were found in one sample sequenced in a study of blood T cell repertoires in COVID-19. Produced via immunoSEQ multiplex PCR; TCRdb's table is partial and in-frame only. The table shows around 200,000 clones, with approximately 83% occurring only once. The specimen was peripheral blood. Receptors originate from a woman in her thirties or forties with COVID-19, enrolled during active disease.

CDR3 bases: TGTGCCAGCAGCTGCCGGGACAGGGGTTATAATTCACCCCTCCACTTT. Its protein product is CASSCRDRGYNSPLHF. J is TRBJ1-6 and V is TRBV7-4, with TRBD1 matching over 10 bases. From germline, CDR1 is SGHVT and CDR2 SQSDAQ. The CDR3 length is 16 residues. V shed 4 bases and J 4 bases; nucleotides not matched to a gene: 4.

The chain joins TRBV4-2 to TRBJ2-7; 9 nucleotides line up with TRBD2. After removal of 0 bases from V and 3 bases from J, the junction contained 9 bases not matched to a gene. The germline CDR1 and CDR2 sequences are LGHNA and YNFKEQ. The CDR3 has 17 amino acids. CDR3 DNA sequence: TGTGCCAGCAGCCAAGAAGGCGCCGAACTAGCGGGCTACGAGCAGTACTTC. Translation gives CASSQEGAELAGYEQYF.

The J gene is TRBJ1-1, the V gene TRBV6-5, with 9 bases matching TRBD1. Looked up from germline, CDR1 is MNHEY and CDR2 is SVGAGI. Trimming at V came to 5 bases and at J to 5 bases, leaving 3 bases not matched to a gene. The CDR3 runs to 13 residues. Here the CDR3 reads CASSPGTGTEAFF. The CDR3 DNA sequence: TGTGCCAGCAGTCCCGGGACAGGGACTGAAGCTTTCTTT.

The chain is built from TRBV7-9 and TRBJ2-2, with D possibly being TRBD2 (6 bases). There are 16 residues in the CDR3. Trimming left V 4 bases short and J 1 base short, with 13 bases between. Germline CDR1 is SEHNR and CDR2 is FQNEAQ (reference sequence). The CDR3 loop reads CASSSSEGRNTGELFF. The CDR3 DNA sequence: TGTGCCAGCAGCTCCTCGGAGGGAAGGAACACCGGGGAGCTGTTTTTT.

The rearrangement joins TRBV9 to TRBJ2-7, with TRBD1 as a possible D gene (5 bases). The CDR3 has 13 residues. Trimming removed 3 bases from V and 2 bases from J, with 9 bases in between. Germline loops: CDR1 SGDLS, CDR2 YYNGEE. CDR3 residues: CASSGTLTYEQYF. The CDR3 coding sequence is TGTGCCAGCAGCGGGACACTTACCTACGAGCAGTACTTC.

This clone was observed a few times. This chain uses TRBV6-5 with TRBJ1-2; a weak D match, TRBD1 (5 bases). The CDR3 length is 15 residues. V lost 6 bases to trimming and J lost 2 bases, with 16 bases between them. From germline, CDR1 is MNHEY and CDR2 SVGAGI. CDR3 sequence reads: CASSHDRGSNYGYTF. As DNA, the CDR3 is TGTGCCAGCAGCCATGATCGGGGGTCGAACTATGGCTACACCTTC.

The chain uses TRBV21-1 and TRBJ1-2; TRBD1, the table's D call, lacks a check against the DNA. TRBV21-1 represents a pseudogene. This CDR3 has 14 amino acids. CDR3 coding DNA: TGTGCCAGCAGCAGTATTACGACAGGGGACGGCTACACCTTC. Encoded protein: CASSSITTGDGYTF.

The chain is built from TRBV6-5 and TRBJ1-1; 9 bases align to TRBD1. V lost 6 bases and J lost 4; bases outside the gene matches: 3. Germline CDR1 is MNHEY and CDR2 is SVGAGI. The CDR3 runs 13 residues. The CDR3 reads CASRGQGSTEAFF. CDR3 DNA sequence: TGTGCCAGCAGAGGACAGGGGAGCACTGAAGCTTTCTTT.

The chain is built from TRBV18 and TRBJ1-6, with D possibly being TRBD1 (5 bases). This CDR3 region has 15 residues. Trimming took 2 bases from V and 6 from J, leaving 11 bases between them. Germline V gene lookup returns CDR1 KGHSH and CDR2 LQKENI. CDR3 coding DNA: TGTGCCAGCTCACCAACGGCAGGGCTTAATTCACCCCTCCACTTT. Its protein is CASSPTAGLNSPLHF.

The chain combines TRBV19 with TRBJ2-3; 14 nucleotides match TRBD2. CDR3 length equals 20 residues. Losses at the gene ends were 3 bases for V and 1 base for J; bases not matched to a gene: 12. Germline CDR1 is LNHDA and CDR2 is SQIVND (reference sequence). CDR3: CASSIFRPGTSGSGTDTQYF. Written as DNA, the CDR3 is TGTGCCAGTAGTATTTTTCGTCCCGGGACTAGCGGGAGCGGCACAGATACGCAGTATTTT. The complete variable domain, with remaining parts taken from reference TRBV19 and TRBJ2-3, reads DGGITQSPKYLFRKEGQNVTLSCEQNLNHDAMYWYRQDPGQGLRLIYYSQIVNDFQKGDIAEGYSVSREKKESFPLTVTSAQKNPTAFYLCASSIFRPGTSGSGTDTQYFGPGTRLTVL.

The chain couples TRBV6-6 to TRBJ2-7; D call uncertain. The V gene's germline CDR1 is MNHNY and CDR2 SVGAGI (reference sequence). The CDR3 is made up of 14 amino acids. Trimming stripped 7 bases from V and 0 bases from J, with 13 bases between. In nucleotides, the CDR3 is TGTGCCAGCAATGAGGAGCCTAGCTCCTACGAGCAGTACTTC. Protein product: CASNEEPSSYEQYF.

This sequence joins TRBV28 and TRBJ1-2; TRBD1 aligns across 9 bases. CDR1 MDHEN and CDR2 SYDVKM come from the germline V gene. The CDR3 is 15 amino acids. The J segment lost 7 bases and the V segment lost 5 bases, leaving 11 bases of the junction unmatched. The CDR3, as DNA: TGTGCCAGCAGTCCTCACAGGGGGCGTAACAGTGGCTACACCTTC. Encoded protein: CASSPHRGRNSGYTF.

The chain links TRBV5-4 to TRBJ2-6, with 10 nucleotides matching TRBD1. Germline V CDR1 and CDR2: SGHNT, YYREEE (reference sequence). Trimming took 2 bases from V and 0 from J; bases not matched to a gene: 5. CDR3 length: 18 amino acids. The CDR3 region is CASSFGRTGGSGANVLTF. In nucleotides, the CDR3 is TGTGCCAGCAGCTTTGGAAGGACAGGGGGCTCTGGGGCCAACGTCCTGACTTTC.

The chain carries TRBV18 and TRBJ1-3, with 9 bases that match TRBD1. The germline V gene has CDR1 KGHSH and CDR2 LQKENI. This CDR3 contains 15 residues. Trimming cost V 8 bases and J 4 bases; bases outside gene matches: 9. CDR3 bases: TGTGCCAGCAATCAACAGGGGGCGAAAGGAAACACCATATATTTT. Translated, it gives CASNQQGAKGNTIYF. The full variable domain, with the rest looked up from reference TRBV18 and TRBJ1-3, is NAGVMQNPRHLVRRRGQEARLRCSPMKGHSHVYWYRQLPEEGLKFMVYLQKENIIDESGMPKERFSAEFPKEGPSILRIQQVVRGDSAAYFCASNQQGAKGNTIYFGEGSWLTVV.

This chain joins TRBV7-9 and TRBJ2-3; no clear D gene. Deletions cut 8 bases from V and 2 bases from J, with 14 bases between. Per germline, CDR1 SEHNR and CDR2 FQNEAQ (reference sequence). The CDR3 covers 14 residues. CDR3 DNA sequence: TGTGCCAGCCCTCTTGAGGCCTTCACAGATACGCAGTATTTT. Residues: CASPLEAFTDTQYF.

The chain recombines TRBV27 with TRBJ2-1; D call uncertain. The CDR3 is 13 amino acids. V lost 0 bases and J 3 bases, leaving 3 bases between the germline ends. Germline V gives CDR1 MNHEY, CDR2 SMNVEV (reference sequence). The DNA for the CDR3 is TGTGCCAGCAGTTTATCCAACTACAATGAGCAGTTCTTC. Translated: CASSLSNYNEQFF.

The rearrangement uses TRBV10-1 and TRBJ2-7; TRBD2 aligns across 8 bases. V lost 3 bases, J lost 0 bases, and 13 bases stayed unmatched. CDR3 length: 18 residues. Germline assignment: CDR1 WNHNN and CDR2 SYGVQD (reference sequence). CDR3: CASSDSKLAGGHSYEQYF. The CDR3 nucleotides are TGCGCCAGCAGTGACTCCAAGCTGGCGGGAGGCCACTCCTACGAGCAGTACTTC.

The chain joins TRBV7-2 to TRBJ2-7, with D tentatively TRBD1 (5 bases). In germline, CDR1 is SGHTA, CDR2 FQGNSA. V was trimmed by 2 bases and J by 3 bases, leaving 5 bases between them. The CDR3 covers 12 residues. The CDR3 loop reads CASSLQGYEQYF. The CDR3 nucleotides are TGTGCCAGCAGCTTACAGGGCTACGAGCAGTACTTC.

The V and J genes are TRBV12-5 and TRBJ2-1, with D possibly matching TRBD2 (7 bases). There are 16 residues in the CDR3. Germline lookup yields CDR1 LGHNT and CDR2 FRNRAP. With 2 bases removed from V and 6 bases from J, the gap between germline ends came to 17 bases. The CDR3 DNA is TGTGCTAGTGGTTTGTCGGGGCTCCGGGGGGCCAATGAGCAGTTCTTC. It specifies CASGLSGLRGANEQFF.

The CDR3 loop reads CASRWGTGANTGELFF. The DNA for the CDR3 is TGTGCCAGCAGGTGGGGGACAGGTGCGAACACCGGGGAGCTGTTTTTT. V is TRBV27 and J is TRBJ2-2; 8 bases match TRBD1. The J segment lost 0 bases and the V segment lost 6 bases, leaving 6 bases of the junction unmatched. This CDR3 contains 16 residues. Germline CDR1 is MNHEY and CDR2 is SMNVEV (reference sequence).

The J gene is TRBJ2-7, the V gene TRBV27, with D unclear. The CDR3 covers 13 residues. Germline CDR1 and CDR2: MNHEY and SMNVEV (reference sequence). Trimming took 2 bases from V and 3 from J, leaving 8 bases between them. The DNA for the CDR3 is TGTGCCAGCAGTTTAGGGCAGGTCTACGAGCAGTACTTC. Amino acid sequence: CASSLGQVYEQYF.